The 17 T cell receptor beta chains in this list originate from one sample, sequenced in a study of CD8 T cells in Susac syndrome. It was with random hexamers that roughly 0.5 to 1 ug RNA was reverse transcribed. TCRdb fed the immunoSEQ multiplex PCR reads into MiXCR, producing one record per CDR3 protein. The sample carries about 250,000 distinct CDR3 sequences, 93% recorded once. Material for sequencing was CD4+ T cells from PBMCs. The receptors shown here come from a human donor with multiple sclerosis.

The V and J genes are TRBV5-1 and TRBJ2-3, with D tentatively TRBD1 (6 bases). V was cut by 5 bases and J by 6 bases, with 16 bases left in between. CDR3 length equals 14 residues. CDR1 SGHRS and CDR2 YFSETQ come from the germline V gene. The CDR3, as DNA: TGCGCCAGCAGAGGGGGACCCGCCGGGGATACGCAGTATTTT. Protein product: CASRGGPAGDTQYF.

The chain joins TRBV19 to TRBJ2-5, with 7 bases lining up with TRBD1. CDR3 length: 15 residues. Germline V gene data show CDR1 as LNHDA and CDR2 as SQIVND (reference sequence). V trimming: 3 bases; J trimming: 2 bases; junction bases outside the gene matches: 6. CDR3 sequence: CASSIGGTAQETQYF. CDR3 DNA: TGTGCCAGTAGTATTGGTGGGACAGCACAAGAGACCCAGTACTTC.

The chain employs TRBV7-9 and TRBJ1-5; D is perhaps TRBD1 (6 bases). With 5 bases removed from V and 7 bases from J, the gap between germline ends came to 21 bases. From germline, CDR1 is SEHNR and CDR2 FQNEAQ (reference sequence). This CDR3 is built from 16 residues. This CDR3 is CASSRGGPLGDQPQHF. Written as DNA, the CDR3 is TGTGCCAGCAGCCGGGGGGGGCCGTTAGGGGACCAGCCCCAGCATTTT.

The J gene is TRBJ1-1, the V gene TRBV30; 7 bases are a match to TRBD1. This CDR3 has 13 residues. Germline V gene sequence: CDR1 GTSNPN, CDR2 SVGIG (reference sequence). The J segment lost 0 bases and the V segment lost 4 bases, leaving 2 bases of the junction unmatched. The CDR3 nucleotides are TGTGCCTGGACCAGGGGGTTGAACACTGAAGCTTTCTTT. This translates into CAWTRGLNTEAFF.

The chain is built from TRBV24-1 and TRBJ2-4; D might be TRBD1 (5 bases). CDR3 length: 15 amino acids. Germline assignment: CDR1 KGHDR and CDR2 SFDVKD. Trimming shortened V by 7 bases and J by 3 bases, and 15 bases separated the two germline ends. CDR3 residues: CATRSGRRVKNIQYF. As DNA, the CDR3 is TGTGCCACCAGGTCAGGGCGTAGGGTCAAAAACATTCAGTACTTC.

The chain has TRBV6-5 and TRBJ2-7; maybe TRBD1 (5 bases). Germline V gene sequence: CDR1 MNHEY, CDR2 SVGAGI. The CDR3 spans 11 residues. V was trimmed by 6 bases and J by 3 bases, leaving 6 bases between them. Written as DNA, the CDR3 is TGTGCCAGCAGACAGGTCTACGAGCAGTACTTC. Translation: CASRQVYEQYF.

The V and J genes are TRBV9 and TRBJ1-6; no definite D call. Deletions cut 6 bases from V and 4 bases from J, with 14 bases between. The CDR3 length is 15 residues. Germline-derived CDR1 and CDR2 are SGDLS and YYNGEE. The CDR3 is CASKSDVKYNSPLHF. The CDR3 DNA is TGTGCCAGCAAATCGGACGTAAAGTATAATTCACCCCTCCACTTT.

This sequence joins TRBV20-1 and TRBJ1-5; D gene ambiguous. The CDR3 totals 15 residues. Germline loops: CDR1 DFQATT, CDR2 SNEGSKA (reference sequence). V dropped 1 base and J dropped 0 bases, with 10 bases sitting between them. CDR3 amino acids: CSARVQTYSNQPQHF. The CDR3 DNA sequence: TGCAGTGCTAGAGTACAGACTTATAGCAATCAGCCCCAGCATTTT.

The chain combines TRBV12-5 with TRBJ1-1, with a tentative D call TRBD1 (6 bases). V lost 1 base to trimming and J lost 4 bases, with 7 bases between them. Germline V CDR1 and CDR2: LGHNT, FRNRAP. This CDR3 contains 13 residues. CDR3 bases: TGTGCTAGTGGTTTGGGGGACACCACTGAAGCTTTCTTT. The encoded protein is CASGLGDTTEAFF. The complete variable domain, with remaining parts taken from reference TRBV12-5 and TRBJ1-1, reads DARVTQTPRHKVTEMGQEVTMRCQPILGHNTVFWYRQTMMQGLELLAYFRNRAPLDDSGMPKDRFSAEMPDATLATLKIQPSEPRDSAVYFCASGLGDTTEAFFGQGTRLTVV.

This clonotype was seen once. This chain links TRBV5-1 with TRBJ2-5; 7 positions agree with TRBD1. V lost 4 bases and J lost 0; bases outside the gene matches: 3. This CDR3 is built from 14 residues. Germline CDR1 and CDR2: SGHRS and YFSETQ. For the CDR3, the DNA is TGCGCCAGCAGCGCCGGGACAGACCAAGAGACCCAGTACTTC. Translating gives CASSAGTDQETQYF.

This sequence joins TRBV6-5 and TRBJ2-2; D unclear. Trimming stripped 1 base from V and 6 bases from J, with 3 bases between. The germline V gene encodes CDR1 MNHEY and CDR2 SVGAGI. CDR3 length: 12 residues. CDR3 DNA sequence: TGTGCCAGCAGTTACTGGGCCGGGGAGCTGTTTTTT. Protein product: CASSYWAGELFF.

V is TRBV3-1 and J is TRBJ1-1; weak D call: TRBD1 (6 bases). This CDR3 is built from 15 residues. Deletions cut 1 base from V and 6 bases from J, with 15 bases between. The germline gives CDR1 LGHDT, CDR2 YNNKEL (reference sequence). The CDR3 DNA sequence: TGTGCCAGCAGCCAAGCCCTAGGGGGTGTAGCTGAAGCTTTCTTT. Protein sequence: CASSQALGGVAEAFF.

The CDR3: CASSLTQVDMNEQFF. The CDR3 region has the DNA TGTGCCAGCAGCTTAACGCAGGTAGATATGAATGAGCAGTTCTTC. This chain joins TRBV7-3 and TRBJ2-1; D is unclear. Germline lookup yields CDR1 SGHTA and CDR2 FQGTGA. Trimming took 0 bases from V and 7 from J, leaving 13 bases between them. The CDR3 contains 15 residues.

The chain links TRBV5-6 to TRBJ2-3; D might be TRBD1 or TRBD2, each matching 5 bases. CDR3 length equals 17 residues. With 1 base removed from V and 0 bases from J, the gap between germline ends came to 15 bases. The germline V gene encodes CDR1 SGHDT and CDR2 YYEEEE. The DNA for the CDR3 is TGTGCCAGCAGCTTGAGGTGGGGGTTGCCTAGCACAGATACGCAGTATTTT. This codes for CASSLRWGLPSTDTQYF.

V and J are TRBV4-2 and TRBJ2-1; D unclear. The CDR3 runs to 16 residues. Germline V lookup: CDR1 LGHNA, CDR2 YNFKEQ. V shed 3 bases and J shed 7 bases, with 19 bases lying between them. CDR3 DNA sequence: TGTGCCAGCAGCCAGGCACTCGGCTATATGGGGAATGAGCAGTTCTTC. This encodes CASSQALGYMGNEQFF.

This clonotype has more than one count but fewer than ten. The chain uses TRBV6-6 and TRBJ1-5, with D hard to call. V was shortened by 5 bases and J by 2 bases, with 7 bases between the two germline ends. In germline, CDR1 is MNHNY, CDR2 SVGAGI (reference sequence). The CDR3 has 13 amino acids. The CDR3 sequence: CASSTDGNQPQHF. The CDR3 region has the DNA TGTGCCAGCAGTACGGACGGCAATCAGCCCCAGCATTTT.

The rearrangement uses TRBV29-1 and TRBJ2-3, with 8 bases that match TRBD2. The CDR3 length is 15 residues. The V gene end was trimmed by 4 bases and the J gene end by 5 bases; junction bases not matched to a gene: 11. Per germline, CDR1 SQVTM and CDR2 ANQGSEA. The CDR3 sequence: CSVGGQAGAGDTQYF. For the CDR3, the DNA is TGCAGCGTTGGGGGGCAAGCGGGGGCAGGAGATACGCAGTATTTT.